A single sample gave rise to the 25 T cell receptor beta chains below, sequenced in a study of CD8 T cells in ankylosing spondylitis. Each CDR3 protein gets one entry after TCRdb re-called the 5' RACE reads with MiXCR. Of fewer than 250,000 distinct CDR3 sequences listed, about 10% are singletons. The source material was blood, either unsorted or a sorted T cell fraction (not recorded which). These receptors all stem from a male donor with ankylosing spondylitis or in good health (not recorded which).

Of note for this clonotype: It may be a read error: a sequence one base away is much more abundant. J is TRBJ1-5 and V is TRBV12-3 or TRBV12-4; 11 nucleotides match TRBD1. The CDR3 is made up of 16 amino acids. CDR3 DNA sequence: TGTACCAGCAGCTACGGACAGGGGGCCACCAATCAGCCCCAGCATTTT. Translated: CTSSYGQGATNQPQHF.

This clonotype was detected ten times or more. V usage is TRBV6-1 and J usage is TRBJ1-2; D possibly corresponds to TRBD1 (6 bases). The ends were cut back, 3 bases at V and 4 bases at J, with 9 bases in the middle. CDR1 and CDR2 (germline): MNHNS, SASEGT. The CDR3 consists of 13 residues. CDR3 sequence: CASSEGGPYGYTF. The CDR3 DNA is TGTGCCAGCAGTGAGGGGGGGCCCTATGGCTACACCTTC.

This clonotype showed up many times. The chain is built from TRBV20-1 and TRBJ2-1, with 8 nucleotides matching TRBD2. Germline CDR1 is DFQATT and CDR2 is SNEGSKA (reference sequence). The J segment lost 6 bases and the V segment lost 1 base, leaving 8 bases of the junction unmatched. The CDR3 is made up of 15 amino acids. The CDR3 region is CSARAEAGEFNEQFF. CDR3 in DNA: TGCAGTGCTAGAGCCGAAGCGGGAGAGTTCAATGAGCAGTTCTTC.

The sample holds many counts of this clonotype. This rearrangement joins TRBV3-1 to TRBJ2-5, with 10 bases that match TRBD2. V dropped 3 bases and J dropped 5; count of bases not matched to a gene: 9. Germline CDR1 and CDR2: LGHDT and YNNKEL (reference sequence). CDR3 length: 16 residues. The CDR3 loop is CASSQNPGTSVETQYF. Written as DNA, the CDR3 is TGTGCCAGCAGCCAGAATCCCGGGACTAGCGTCGAGACCCAGTACTTC.

The table lists this clonotype with many counts. V is TRBV3-1 and J is TRBJ1-2; D perhaps matches TRBD1 (5 bases). Per the germline V gene, CDR1 is LGHDT and CDR2 is YNNKEL (reference sequence). The CDR3 is made up of 13 amino acids. Trimming took off 2 bases at V and 3 bases at J, with 7 bases between the two ends. CDR3 nucleotides: TGTGCCAGCAGCCAAAGACAGTACTATGGCTACACCTTC. Translated, it gives CASSQRQYYGYTF.

In its sample, this clonotype was seen many times. The rearrangement links TRBV25-1 to TRBJ1-6; no clear D gene. The CDR3 length is 18 residues. Trimming stripped 6 bases from V and 1 base from J, with 19 bases between. Per the germline V gene, CDR1 is MGHDK and CDR2 is SYGVNS. The CDR3 DNA sequence: TGTGCCAGCAGGGCCGGCGAGGGAGTAGGGTCCTATAATTCACCCCTCCACTTT. It is translated as CASRAGEGVGSYNSPLHF. The full variable domain, completed using reference TRBV25-1 and TRBJ1-6, is EADIYQTPRYLVIGTGKKITLECSQTMGHDKMYWYQQDPGMELHLIHYSYGVNSTEKGDLSSESTVSRIRTEHFPLTLESARPSHTSQYLCASRAGEGVGSYNSPLHFGNGTRLTVT.

This clonotype was observed at least ten times. The genes are TRBV7-8 and TRBJ2-7; unclear D gene. V was pared by 4 bases and J by 2 bases, with 12 bases between. CDR1 is SGHVS and CDR2 is FQNEAQ in the germline V gene. This CDR3 is built from 14 residues. The CDR3, as DNA: TGTGCCAGCAGCTCTGGAGACGGACCCTACGAGCAGTACTTC. This encodes CASSSGDGPYEQYF.

This clonotype was detected many times. This sequence joins TRBV29-1 and TRBJ2-1; 10 bases align to TRBD2. CDR1 and CDR2 from the germline V gene are SQVTM and ANQGSEA. V shed 4 bases, J shed 14 bases, and the junction held 11 bases outside the gene matches. CDR3 size: 13 residues. The CDR3 spells CSVGGSQRGGEFF. DNA of the CDR3: TGCAGCGTTGGTGGAAGTCAGCGGGGGGGCGAGTTCTTC.

This clonotype has a count of ten or more. This chain connects TRBV18 to TRBJ2-3, with D unclear. V gave up 2 bases and J gave up 6 bases, with 6 bases separating them. Per the germline V gene, CDR1 is KGHSH and CDR2 is LQKENI. This CDR3 is 12 amino acids long. CDR3 sequence (DNA): TGTGCCAGCTCACCAGTGGGGGATACGCAGTATTTT. This gives the protein CASSPVGDTQYF.

The J gene is TRBJ2-2, the V gene TRBV6-2 or TRBV6-3; D not certain. The germline CDR1 and CDR2 sequences are MNHEY and SVGEGT. The V and J ends lost 8 bases and 7 bases respectively, with 17 bases between them. CDR3 length: 14 residues. This CDR3 reads CASGKELPGGELFF. The CDR3 DNA reads as TGTGCCAGCGGTAAGGAACTGCCTGGCGGGGAGCTGTTTTTT.

This clonotype was observed many times. The chain links TRBV3-1 to TRBJ1-1; the match to TRBD1 covers 11 bases. CDR3 length equals 15 residues. Germline V lookup: CDR1 LGHDT, CDR2 YNNKEL (reference sequence). Losses at the gene ends were 1 base for V and 6 bases for J; bases not matched to a gene: 4. The CDR3 sequence: CASSQVGQGEAEAFF. The CDR3 DNA reads TGTGCCAGCAGCCAAGTGGGACAGGGGGAGGCTGAAGCTTTCTTT.

This clonotype showed up many times. The J gene is TRBJ2-3, the V gene TRBV12-3 or TRBV12-4, with 10 positions matching TRBD2. The length of the CDR3 is 15 residues. The ends lost 4 bases at V and 3 bases at J; junction bases unmatched: 4. CDR3 in DNA: TGTGCCAGCAGTTCCCTAGCGGGGGTAACAGATACGCAGTATTTT. Its protein is CASSSLAGVTDTQYF.

This clonotype appeared many times. The chain has TRBV12-3 or TRBV12-4 and TRBJ2-6; no firm D call. Trimming took 7 bases from V and 0 from J, leaving 13 bases between them. The CDR3 length is 16 residues. Written as DNA, the CDR3 is TGTGCCAGCACCCTTAGGGATAGCTCTGGGGCCAACGTCCTGACTTTC. Translating it yields CASTLRDSSGANVLTF.

There are many counts of this clonotype. V and J are TRBV29-1 and TRBJ1-2, with 8 bases lining up with TRBD1. From germline, CDR1 is SQVTM and CDR2 ANQGSEA. The trim removed 3 bases at V and 3 bases at J, leaving 9 bases unmatched. CDR3 length equals 15 residues. CDR3 region: CSVDQGATPDYGYTF. CDR3 bases: TGCAGCGTTGATCAGGGGGCTACTCCCGACTATGGCTACACCTTC.

There are many counts of this clonotype. The chain links TRBV12-3 or TRBV12-4 to TRBJ1-1, with a weak D call TRBD1 (6 bases). The CDR3 extends over 14 amino acids. The V gene lost 5 bases and the J gene lost 0 bases, with 10 bases spanning the gap. The CDR3 loop is CASSPDRMNTEAFF. The CDR3 bases are TGTGCCAGCAGTCCAGACAGGATGAACACTGAAGCTTTCTTT.

This clonotype was detected ten times or more. The chain joins TRBV7-6 to TRBJ1-3, with D uncertain. The germline V gene encodes CDR1 SGHVS and CDR2 FNYEAQ. The CDR3 is 17 amino acids. V lost 0 bases and J lost 1, with 13 bases in between. As DNA, the CDR3 is TGTGCCAGCAGCTTAGCGGCTGCAGGAGGGTCTGGAAACACCATATATTTT. Its protein product is CASSLAAAGGSGNTIYF.

The sample holds many counts of this clonotype. CDR3 protein: CSAGRQGYQPQHF. For the CDR3, the DNA is TGCAGTGCTGGGAGACAGGGCTATCAGCCCCAGCATTTT. The V and J genes are TRBV20-1 and TRBJ1-5; 7 bases are a match to TRBD1. This CDR3 is built from 13 residues. V shed 5 bases and J 5 bases; nucleotides not matched to a gene: 6. Germline CDR1 DFQATT, CDR2 SNEGSKA (reference sequence).

In this sample, this clonotype turned up many times. The chain carries TRBV14 and TRBJ2-2, with TRBD1 identical over 7 bases. The V and J ends lost 4 bases and 5 bases, in that order; junction bases with no gene match: 10. Per the germline V gene, CDR1 is SGHDN and CDR2 is FVKESK. The CDR3 has 16 amino acids. CDR3 region: CASSRITGTVTGELFF. The CDR3 bases are TGTGCCAGCAGCCGTATCACCGGGACAGTTACCGGGGAGCTGTTTTTT.

This clonotype was seen ten or more times. CDR3 bases: TGCAGTGCTAGTGAGGGCGCCCACAAAAACATTCAGTACTTC. This sequence encodes CSASEGAHKNIQYF. The rearrangement uses TRBV20-1 and TRBJ2-4; D possibly corresponds to TRBD2 (5 bases). The CDR3 has 14 amino acids. Germline V gene data show CDR1 as DFQATT and CDR2 as SNEGSKA (reference sequence). Trimming stripped 3 bases from V and 3 bases from J, with 12 bases between.

The V gene is TRBV27, the J gene TRBJ2-7, with 15 bases identical to TRBD2. V lost 5 bases, J lost 7 bases, and 6 bases stayed unmatched. There are 15 residues in the CDR3. CDR1 is MNHEY, CDR2 SMNVEV, per germline (reference sequence). The DNA for the CDR3 is TGTGCCAGCAGTCCCGGGACTAGCGGGAGGAAAGAGCAGTACTTC. Protein sequence: CASSPGTSGRKEQYF.

This clonotype was picked up many times. The chain combines TRBV30 with TRBJ2-7; the D call may be TRBD1 or TRBD2 (5 bases each). The CDR3 spans 11 residues. CDR1 is GTSNPN, CDR2 SVGIG, per germline (reference sequence). The V gene lost 8 bases and the J gene lost 5 bases, with 13 bases spanning the gap. The CDR3 DNA is TGTGCCGGGGGATTAGTCCACGAGCAGTACTTC. Amino acids: CAGGLVHEQYF. Based on the CDR3 plus reference TRBV30 and TRBJ2-7, the full variable domain is SQTIHQWPATLVQPVGSPLSLECTVEGTSNPNLYWYRQAAGRGLQLLFYSVGIGQISSEVPQNLSASRPQDRQFILSSKKLLLSDSGFYLCAGGLVHEQYFGPGTRLTVT.

This clonotype came up once. An end of the junction does not agree with germline; a read error may underlie this. The rearrangement links TRBV29-1 to TRBJ2-3; 7 bases map to TRBD1. The CDR3 sequence is 12 residues long. CDR1 is SQVTM and CDR2 is ANQGSEA in the germline V gene. CDR3: CSVDAGGDMQYF. CDR3 DNA sequence: TGCAGCGTTGATGCAGGGGGAGATATGCAGTATTTT.

This clonotype was picked up many times. The chain joins TRBV20-1 to TRBJ1-2, with D possibly matching TRBD1 (5 bases). V was clipped by 6 bases and J by 7 bases, with 15 bases between them. Germline CDR1 is DFQATT and CDR2 is SNEGSKA (reference sequence). The CDR3 length is 12 residues. In DNA form, the CDR3 reads TGCAGTGCCTCGGGAGGGGCGAGTGGCTACACCTTC. Protein: CSASGGASGYTF.

In its sample, this clonotype was seen many times. The chain has TRBV4-1 and TRBJ2-7; D perhaps matches TRBD2 (6 bases). V lost 5 bases and J lost 5, with 13 bases in between. This CDR3 contains 13 residues. Germline loops: CDR1 MGHRA, CDR2 YSYEKL. DNA of the CDR3: TGCGCCAGCAGCTCCCAGGACTATAACGAGCAGTACTTC. Translation: CASSSQDYNEQYF.

This clonotype was counted at least ten times. The chain is built from TRBV5-1 and TRBJ2-3; the match to TRBD2 covers 7 bases. Germline lookup yields CDR1 SGHRS and CDR2 YFSETQ. V shed 1 base and J 7 bases; nucleotides not matched to a gene: 15. The CDR3 runs 17 residues. The DNA of the CDR3 is TGCGCCAGCAGCTTGAATCCTCCACAAGCGGGGTCTAATACGCAGTATTTT. It encodes CASSLNPPQAGSNTQYF.